This T cell receptor beta chain was recovered during a study of T cells in Graves' hyperthyroidism and ophthalmopathy. The TCR beta CDR3 regions underwent amplification using RNA transcripts as the source. First-round RT-PCR with HTBI primers amplified the TCR CDR3 region. MiXCR, run by TCRdb on the multiplex PCR reads, gives a single entry per CDR3 protein. This table has about 540,000 distinct CDR3 sequences, under 60% appearing once. The length of the CDR3 is 12 residues. Germline lookup yields CDR1 SQVTM and CDR2 ANQGSEA. The study defined stable Graves' hyperthyroidism as no ophthalmopathy progression within 18 months. The study left out patients who had uncontrolled infection, other autoimmune disease, pregnancy or lactation.

Sequenced input: peripheral blood or thyroid tissue (not recorded which). V is TRBV29-1 and J is TRBJ1-2; tentatively, D is TRBD1 (6 bases). The TCR originated in a woman aged 18-29 years with Graves' hyperthyroidism. The CDR3 region is CSSRQAALGYTF. The CDR3 coding sequence is TGCAGTTCTAGACAGGCCGCCCTGGGCTACACCTTC.